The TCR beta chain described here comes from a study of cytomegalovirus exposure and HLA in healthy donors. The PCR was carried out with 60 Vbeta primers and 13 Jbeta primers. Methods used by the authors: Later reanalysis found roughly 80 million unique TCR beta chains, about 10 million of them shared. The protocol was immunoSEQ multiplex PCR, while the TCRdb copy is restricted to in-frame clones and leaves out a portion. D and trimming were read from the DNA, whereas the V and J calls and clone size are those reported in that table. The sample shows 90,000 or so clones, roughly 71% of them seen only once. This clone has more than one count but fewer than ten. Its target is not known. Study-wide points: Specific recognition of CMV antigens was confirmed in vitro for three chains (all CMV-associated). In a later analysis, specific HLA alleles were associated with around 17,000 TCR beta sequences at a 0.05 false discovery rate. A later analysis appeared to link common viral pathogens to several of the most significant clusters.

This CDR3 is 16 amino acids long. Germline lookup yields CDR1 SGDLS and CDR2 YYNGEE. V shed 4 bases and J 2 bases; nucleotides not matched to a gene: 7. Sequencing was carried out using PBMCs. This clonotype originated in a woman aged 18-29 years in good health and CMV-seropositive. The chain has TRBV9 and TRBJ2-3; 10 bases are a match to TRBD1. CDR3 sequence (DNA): TGTGCCAGCAGCATCCGGACAGGGGGAGACACAGATACGCAGTATTTT. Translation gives CASSIRTGGDTDTQYF.